Sequencing of this TCR delta chain was carried out in a study of gamma-delta chains in newborns, infants, children. Study as a whole: Microbial exposure reportedly drives polyclonal innate γδ T cell expansion after birth.

The CDR3 is 22 residues long. J gave up 3 bases and V 3 bases, and 17 bases lay outside the gene matches. Germline V CDR1 and CDR2: GEAIGNYY, EKD. TCRdb called clones from the reads again using CATT. The table lists under 8,000 delta-chain clones, 0.5% to 0.85% of them singletons, with about a sixth in the top ten. This clone was seen a handful of times. This may be a read error: a much more frequent sequence differs by one nucleotide. Sequencing was carried out using blood. The V call is TRDV2, the J call TRDJ3, with 12 bases matching TRDD3. The receptor was derived from a child who was a newborn, infant or young child, either healthy, febrile or measles-vaccinated (not recorded which). The DNA of the CDR3 is TGTGCCTGTGACTCTGTACTGGGGGATACAACCGTGGATGACTGGGACACCCGACAGATGTTTTTC. Its translation: CACDSVLGDTTVDDWDTRQMFF.